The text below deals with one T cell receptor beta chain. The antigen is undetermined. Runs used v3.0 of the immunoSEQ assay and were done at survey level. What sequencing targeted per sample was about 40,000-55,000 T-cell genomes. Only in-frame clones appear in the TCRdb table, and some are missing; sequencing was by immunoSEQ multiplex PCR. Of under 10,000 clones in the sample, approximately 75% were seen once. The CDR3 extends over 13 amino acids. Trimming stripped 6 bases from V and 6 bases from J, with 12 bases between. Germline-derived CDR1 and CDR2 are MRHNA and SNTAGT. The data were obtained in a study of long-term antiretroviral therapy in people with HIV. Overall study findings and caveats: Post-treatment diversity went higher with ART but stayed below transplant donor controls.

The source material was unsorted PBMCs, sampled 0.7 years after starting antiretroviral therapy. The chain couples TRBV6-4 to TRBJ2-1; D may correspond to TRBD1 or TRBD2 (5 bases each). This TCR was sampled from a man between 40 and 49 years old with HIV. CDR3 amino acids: CASSGAQTNEQFF. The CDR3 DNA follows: TGTGCCAGCAGCGGGGCCCAAACCAATGAGCAGTTCTTC.